Shown below are 32 T cell receptor beta chains from a single sample sequenced in a study of CD8 T cells in Susac syndrome (dated by TCRdb to the late 2010s). The method behind the library was the immunoSEQ multiplex PCR assay. RNA was extracted with the RNeasy kit and 0.5 to 1 ug was reverse transcribed using random hexamers. TCRdb reprocessing: public reads trimmed at Q25 with fastp, clones called with MiXCR, in-frame beta chains kept. Each entry is one CDR3 protein sequence, shown with its most common DNA and genes. The sample table contains fewer than 250,000 distinct CDR3 sequences; only one count was recorded for over 85% of them. The ten largest clones represent around 0.1% of the sample. The sample consisted of CD4+ T cells from PBMCs. The receptors were sampled from a human donor in good health.

The gene calls are TRBV2 and TRBJ2-3; 12 nucleotides agree with TRBD2. This CDR3 is 13 amino acids long. Germline V gene data show CDR1 as SNHLY and CDR2 as FYNNEI. The trim removed 7 bases at V and 7 bases at J, leaving 3 bases unmatched. CDR3: CASNGLAGHTQYF. The DNA for the CDR3 is TGTGCCAGCAATGGACTAGCGGGGCATACGCAGTATTTT. Full variable domain (remainder filled in from reference TRBV2 and TRBJ2-3): EPEVTQTPSHQVTQMGQEVILRCVPISNHLYFYWYRQILGQKVEFLVSFYNNEISEKSEIFDDQFSVERPDGSNFTLKIRSTKLEDSAMYFCASNGLAGHTQYFGPGTRLTVL.

This clonotype is a singleton in its sample. The chain is built from TRBV29-1 and TRBJ2-3; the D gene is possibly TRBD1 (6 bases). In germline, CDR1 is SQVTM, CDR2 ANQGSEA. The CDR3 has 14 residues. The V and J ends lost 4 bases and 3 bases respectively, with 14 bases between them. The CDR3 bases are TGCAGCGTTGGATACAGGGCTGGGACAGATACGCAGTATTTT. Translating it yields CSVGYRAGTDTQYF.

V and J are TRBV7-2 and TRBJ2-4, with D possibly being TRBD1 or TRBD2 (5 bases each). The CDR3 consists of 17 residues. The V end was cut by 5 bases, the J end by 2 bases, with 19 bases between. CDR1 and CDR2 from the germline V gene are SGHTA and FQGNSA. This chain's CDR3 is CASSLPGDVRSKNIQYF. The CDR3, as DNA: TGTGCCAGCAGCCTCCCCGGGGACGTGCGGTCCAAAAACATTCAGTACTTC.

The chain links TRBV7-9 to TRBJ2-5; maybe TRBD2 (5 bases). The CDR3 loop spans 14 amino acids. V was cut by 5 bases and J by 4 bases, with 14 bases left in between. CDR1 and CDR2 from the germline V gene are SEHNR and FQNEAQ (reference sequence). The CDR3 DNA follows: TGTGCCAGCAGCCCGGGATTTGGGAGAGAGACCCAGTACTTC. It specifies CASSPGFGRETQYF.

DNA for the CDR3: TGTGCCAGCAGCTCCCCCTCCTACGAGCAGTACTTC. Translated, it gives CASSSPSYEQYF. This sequence joins TRBV12-3 or TRBV12-4 and TRBJ2-7; D not resolved. The CDR3 runs to 12 residues. The V end was cut by 6 bases, the J end by 0 bases, with 6 bases between.

The J gene is TRBJ2-3, the V gene TRBV3-1; D might be TRBD1 or TRBD2, each matching 5 bases. This CDR3 has 15 amino acids. Germline V lookup: CDR1 LGHDT, CDR2 YNNKEL (reference sequence). V lost 4 bases, J lost 2 bases, and 13 bases lay in between. The CDR3 DNA is TGTGCCAGCAGCCCCCGGGGCAGTAACACAGATACGCAGTATTTT. Translated, it gives CASSPRGSNTDTQYF.

This chain joins TRBV30 and TRBJ2-1, with D perhaps being TRBD1 or TRBD2 (6 bases each). CDR1 and CDR2 from the germline V gene are GTSNPN and SVGIG (reference sequence). CDR3 length equals 13 residues. The CDR3 reads CAWRDTFHNEQFF. The CDR3 DNA sequence: TGTGCTTGGCGGGACACCTTCCACAATGAGCAGTTCTTC.

The genes are TRBV5-6 and TRBJ1-4; D remains unclear. The CDR3 covers 15 residues. Trimming took 3 bases from V and 6 from J, leaving 15 bases between them. Germline V CDR1 and CDR2: SGHDT, YYEEEE. The chain's CDR3 is CASSYLGGSDEKLFF. CDR3 bases: TGTGCCAGCAGCTACCTTGGCGGGTCGGATGAAAAACTGTTTTTT.

V gene TRBV14 combines with J gene TRBJ2-1, with TRBD1 matching 7 bases. Trimming at V came to 3 bases and at J to 9 bases, leaving 11 bases not matched to a gene. The CDR3 consists of 15 residues. Germline V CDR1 and CDR2: SGHDN, FVKESK. CDR3 in amino acids: CASSQGQPRVPEQFF. The CDR3, as DNA: TGTGCCAGCAGCCAGGGACAGCCACGTGTCCCTGAGCAGTTCTTC. The full variable domain, its missing parts supplied by reference TRBV14 and TRBJ2-1, is EAGVTQFPSHSVIEKGQTVTLRCDPISGHDNLYWYRRVMGKEIKFLLHFVKESKQDESGMPNNRFLAERTGGTYSTLKVQPAELEDSGVYFCASSQGQPRVPEQFFGPGTRLTVL.

In DNA form, the CDR3 reads TGCGCCAGCAGCTTGGGCGGTTCAGGCGGGGTAAGCACAGATACGCAGTATTTT. Its protein is CASSLGGSGGVSTDTQYF. The chain has TRBV5-1 and TRBJ2-3; D is possibly TRBD2 (6 bases). Deletions cut 0 bases from V and 0 bases from J, with 17 bases between. Germline assignment: CDR1 SGHRS and CDR2 YFSETQ. The CDR3 totals 18 residues. Full variable domain (remainder filled in from reference TRBV5-1 and TRBJ2-3): KAGVTQTPRYLIKTRGQQVTLSCSPISGHRSVSWYQQTPGQGLQFLFEYFSETQRNKGNFPGRFSGRQFSNSRSEMNVSTLELGDSALYLCASSLGGSGGVSTDTQYFGPGTRLTVL.

The V and J genes are TRBV12-3 or TRBV12-4 and TRBJ1-2; no definite D call. The CDR3 contains 13 residues. V dropped 3 bases and J dropped 8 bases, with 13 bases sitting between them. Here the CDR3 reads CASSFSTVGGYTF. The CDR3 coding sequence is TGTGCCAGCAGTTTTTCTACCGTGGGGGGCTACACCTTC.

The chain is built from TRBV6-5 and TRBJ2-1; possible D gene TRBD1, 5 bases. V was cut by 6 bases and J by 10 bases, with 16 bases left in between. The CDR3 extends over 13 amino acids. Germline V lookup: CDR1 MNHEY, CDR2 SVGAGI. The CDR3 DNA is TGTGCCAGCAGAATGGGGCTCTTGCAGGAGCAGTTCTTC. Its translation: CASRMGLLQEQFF.

V is TRBV19 and J is TRBJ1-2; D unresolved. Germline assignment: CDR1 LNHDA and CDR2 SQIVND (reference sequence). This CDR3 has 12 amino acids. Trimming removed 7 bases at V and 4 bases at J, with 10 bases between. The DNA for the CDR3 is TGTGCCAGTAACAAAGTTGGCTATGGCTACACCTTC. This codes for CASNKVGYGYTF.

This clonotype came up once. The gene calls are TRBV27 and TRBJ1-5; D gene unclear. V shed 0 bases and J shed 6 bases, with 9 bases lying between them. CDR3 length equals 14 residues. In germline, CDR1 is MNHEY, CDR2 SMNVEV (reference sequence). CDR3 sequence (DNA): TGTGCCAGCAGTTTATCGCTGGGTCGTCAGCCCCAGCATTTT. Translating gives CASSLSLGRQPQHF.

V is TRBV28 and J is TRBJ2-5; perhaps D is TRBD1 or TRBD2 (6 bases each). Germline CDR1 MDHEN, CDR2 SYDVKM. Trimming left V 8 bases short and J 5 bases short, with 15 bases between. CDR3 length: 13 residues. The CDR3 DNA reads as TGTGCCAGCCCTGAGGGGGGTCGGGAGACCCAGTACTTC. Encoded protein: CASPEGGRETQYF.

The chain employs TRBV5-6 and TRBJ1-1; the D gene is possibly TRBD1 (6 bases). Trimming removed 2 bases at V and 7 bases at J, with 15 bases between. The CDR3 is 14 amino acids. CDR1 and CDR2 from the germline V gene are SGHDT and YYEEEE. CDR3 sequence (DNA): TGTGCCAGCAGCTTTACCCAGGGGTTCAATGAAGCTTTCTTT. This codes for CASSFTQGFNEAFF. Based on the CDR3 plus reference TRBV5-6 and TRBJ1-1, the full variable domain is DAGVTQSPTHLIKTRGQQVTLRCSPKSGHDTVSWYQQALGQGPQFIFQYYEEEERQRGNFPDRFSGHQFPNYSSELNVNALLLGDSALYLCASSFTQGFNEAFFGQGTRLTVV.

The chain combines TRBV20-1 with TRBJ2-2; D gene uncertain. The CDR3 loop spans 14 amino acids. The V and J ends lost 0 bases and 6 bases respectively, with 11 bases between them. The germline V gene has CDR1 DFQATT and CDR2 SNEGSKA (reference sequence). The chain's CDR3 is CSARESMSPGELFF. The CDR3 DNA sequence: TGCAGTGCTAGAGAGTCCATGTCCCCCGGGGAGCTGTTTTTT.

The chain has TRBV20-1 and TRBJ1-1, with D tentatively TRBD1 (5 bases). This CDR3 has 14 amino acids. Trimming shortened V by 0 bases and J by 4 bases, and 12 bases separated the two germline ends. CDR1 and CDR2 (germline): DFQATT, SNEGSKA (reference sequence). This CDR3 is CSAREGGGGTEAFF. In DNA, the CDR3 is TGCAGTGCTAGAGAGGGGGGGGGTGGCACTGAAGCTTTCTTT.

In its sample, this clonotype was seen a few times. This chain joins TRBV9 and TRBJ2-5, with 8 bases that match TRBD1. Trimming at V came to 3 bases and at J to 4 bases, leaving 5 bases not matched to a gene. CDR1 is SGDLS, CDR2 YYNGEE, per germline. The CDR3 is 14 amino acids. CDR3 DNA sequence: TGTGCCAGCAGCGCCAGGGGGCGGGGAGAGACCCAGTACTTC. It specifies CASSARGRGETQYF.

This clonotype appeared a single time. This sequence joins TRBV20-1 and TRBJ2-6; the match to TRBD2 covers 7 bases. Germline CDR1 and CDR2: DFQATT and SNEGSKA (reference sequence). V lost 3 bases and J lost 0; bases outside the gene matches: 17. The CDR3 has 20 amino acids. As DNA, the CDR3 is TGCAGTGCTAGTAGCCCCATTGGGAGCGGGGCGAACTCTGGGGCCAACGTCCTGACTTTC. It codes for CSASSPIGSGANSGANVLTF.

V is TRBV9 and J is TRBJ2-2; D is unclear. CDR1 is SGDLS, CDR2 YYNGEE, per germline. The CDR3 has 15 amino acids. Trimming took off 1 base at V and 3 bases at J, with 10 bases between the two ends. In DNA form, the CDR3 reads TGTGCCAGCAGCGTAAGTGGTCTGCACACCGGGGAGCTGTTTTTT. This gives the protein CASSVSGLHTGELFF.

The genes are TRBV27 and TRBJ1-2; D is perhaps TRBD1 (5 bases). Per germline, CDR1 MNHEY and CDR2 SMNVEV (reference sequence). The germline V and J ends were trimmed by 3 bases and 8 bases, with 16 bases remaining between them. The CDR3 totals 14 residues. The CDR3 here is CASSFPPGRRGYTF. The DNA for the CDR3 is TGTGCCAGCAGTTTCCCCCCGGGGCGGAGGGGCTACACCTTC.

The V call is TRBV5-1, the J call TRBJ2-3, with D possibly TRBD2 on 6 matching bases. The CDR3 has 19 residues. The germline gives CDR1 SGHRS, CDR2 YFSETQ. Deletions cut 3 bases from V and 0 bases from J, with 23 bases between. The CDR3 spells CASSSGAGTATSSTDTQYF. The CDR3 DNA sequence: TGCGCCAGCAGCTCGGGAGCCGGGACCGCGACATCAAGCACAGATACGCAGTATTTT.

The gene calls are TRBV4-2 and TRBJ2-5; D gene uncertain. Germline values: CDR1 LGHNA, CDR2 YNFKEQ. The CDR3 loop spans 14 amino acids. V lost 0 bases and J lost 2, with 7 bases in between. CDR3 in amino acids: CASSQDASQETQYF. In DNA, the CDR3 is TGTGCCAGCAGCCAAGATGCCTCGCAAGAGACCCAGTACTTC.

This clonotype was seen once. This CDR3 is CASSTGPGDREQYF. In nucleotides, the CDR3 is TGCGCCAGCAGCACCGGGCCCGGGGATCGCGAGCAGTACTTC. V gene TRBV5-1 combines with J gene TRBJ2-7; D may be TRBD2 (5 bases). The CDR3 spans 14 residues. The germline CDR1 and CDR2 sequences are SGHRS and YFSETQ. The V and J ends lost 4 bases and 6 bases respectively, with 17 bases between them.

This chain joins TRBV5-4 and TRBJ1-2; 9 positions match TRBD1. The germline CDR1 and CDR2 sequences are SGHNT and YYREEE (reference sequence). This CDR3 contains 15 residues. V shed 4 bases, J shed 0 bases, and the junction held 4 bases outside the gene matches. CDR3: CASSGWTGANYGYTF. In DNA, the CDR3 is TGTGCCAGCAGCGGTTGGACAGGGGCTAACTATGGCTACACCTTC.

V and J are TRBV20-1 and TRBJ1-1; no reliable D call. This CDR3 comprises 13 residues. CDR1 is DFQATT and CDR2 is SNEGSKA in the germline V gene (reference sequence). The ends were cut back, 5 bases at V and 6 bases at J, with 16 bases in the middle. CDR3 protein: CSAVERVRAEAFF. The DNA for the CDR3 is TGCAGTGCTGTAGAAAGGGTACGCGCTGAAGCTTTCTTT.

The rearrangement links TRBV28 to TRBJ1-1; D not certain. The germline V and J ends were trimmed by 3 bases and 4 bases, with 12 bases remaining between them. Germline V gene data show CDR1 as MDHEN and CDR2 as SYDVKM. CDR3 length equals 14 residues. This CDR3 reads CASSLPSKGTEAFF. The CDR3 nucleotides read TGTGCCAGCAGTTTGCCTTCCAAGGGCACTGAAGCTTTCTTT.

The genes are TRBV20-1 and TRBJ2-4; the match to TRBD1 covers 8 bases. CDR1 DFQATT and CDR2 SNEGSKA come from the germline V gene (reference sequence). V trimming: 4 bases; J trimming: 2 bases; junction bases outside the gene matches: 7. This CDR3 has 15 residues. The CDR3 DNA follows: TGCAGTGCTACAGGGGGCTGGAGCACCAAAAACATTCAGTACTTC. Residues: CSATGGWSTKNIQYF.

The V gene is TRBV20-1, the J gene TRBJ2-7; tentatively, D is TRBD2 (5 bases). CDR1 is DFQATT, CDR2 SNEGSKA, per germline (reference sequence). V shed 2 bases and J shed 3 bases, with 5 bases lying between them. This CDR3 comprises 11 residues. CDR3 in amino acids: CSARTSYEQYF. CDR3 coding DNA: TGCAGTGCTAGAACTAGCTACGAGCAGTACTTC.

The chain couples TRBV6-5 to TRBJ2-1, with 12 positions matching TRBD1. This CDR3 comprises 15 residues. V trimming: 6 bases; J trimming: 7 bases; junction bases outside the gene matches: 7. Looked up from germline, CDR1 is MNHEY and CDR2 is SVGAGI. CDR3 loop: CASSYRDRGPNEQFF. The CDR3 DNA reads as TGTGCCAGCAGCTACCGGGACAGGGGGCCGAATGAGCAGTTCTTC.

The J gene is TRBJ1-6, the V gene TRBV20-1, with D possibly matching TRBD1 (6 bases). Germline V gene lookup returns CDR1 DFQATT and CDR2 SNEGSKA (reference sequence). V lost 0 bases and J 14 bases, leaving 14 bases between the germline ends. CDR3 length: 13 residues. The CDR3 protein is CSARDGAGGTLHF. As DNA, the CDR3 is TGCAGTGCTAGAGATGGGGCTGGGGGCACCCTCCACTTT.